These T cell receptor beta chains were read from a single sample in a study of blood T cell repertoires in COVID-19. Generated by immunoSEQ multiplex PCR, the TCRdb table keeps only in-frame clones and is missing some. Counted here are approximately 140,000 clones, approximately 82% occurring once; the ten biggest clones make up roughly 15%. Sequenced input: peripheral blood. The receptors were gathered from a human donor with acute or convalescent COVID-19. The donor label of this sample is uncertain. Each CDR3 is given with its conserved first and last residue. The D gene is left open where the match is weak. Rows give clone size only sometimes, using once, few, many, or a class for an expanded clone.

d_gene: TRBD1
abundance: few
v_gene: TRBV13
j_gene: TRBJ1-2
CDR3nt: TGTGCCAGCAGCCTGGGACAGGGGTACTATGGCTACACCTTC
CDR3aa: CASSLGQGYYGYTF

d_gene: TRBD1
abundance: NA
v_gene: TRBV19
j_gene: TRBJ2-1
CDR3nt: TGTGCCAGTAGTACCCTCCGGGACAGGGGTGTCCATGAGCAGTTCTTC
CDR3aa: CASSTLRDRGVHEQFF

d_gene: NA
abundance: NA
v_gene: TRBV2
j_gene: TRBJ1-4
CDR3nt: TGTGCCAGCAGTGAATTGAGGACACCTTTGGGAAAACTGTTTTTT
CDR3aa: CASSELRTPLGKLFF

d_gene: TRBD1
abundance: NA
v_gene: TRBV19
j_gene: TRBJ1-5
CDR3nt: TGTGCCAGTACCCCTGGCTGGCAGGGGGCCTCGGCCCAGCATTTT
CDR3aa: CASTPGWQGASAQHF

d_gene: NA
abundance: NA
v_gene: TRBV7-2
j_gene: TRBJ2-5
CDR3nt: TGTGCCAGCAGCTTAGGACAGAAAGAGACCCAGTACTTC
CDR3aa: CASSLGQKETQYF

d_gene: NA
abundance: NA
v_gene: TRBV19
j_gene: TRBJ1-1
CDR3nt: TGTGCCAGTAGTAGCGGACATGGGGCGGACGGGAACACTGAAGCTTTCTTT
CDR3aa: CASSSGHGADGNTEAFF

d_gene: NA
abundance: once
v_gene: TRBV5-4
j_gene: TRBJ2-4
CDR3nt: TGTGCCAGCAGCTGGGGGCGGACAGAGATAGCCAAAAACATTCAGTACTTC
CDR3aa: CASSWGRTEIAKNIQYF

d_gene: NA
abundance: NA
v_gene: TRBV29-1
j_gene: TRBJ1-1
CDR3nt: TGCAGCGTTGTATGGGGGCCGAGCACTGAAGCTTTCTTT
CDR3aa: CSVVWGPSTEAFF

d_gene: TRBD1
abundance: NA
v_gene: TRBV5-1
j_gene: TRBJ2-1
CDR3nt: TGCGCCAGCAGCCGGGGAGTGACAGGGGGGAGTAATGAGCAGTTCTTC
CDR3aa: CASSRGVTGGSNEQFF

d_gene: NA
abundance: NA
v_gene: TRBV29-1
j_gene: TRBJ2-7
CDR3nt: TGCAGCGTGTCCGTGTCGGTGACTAGCTCCTACGAGCAGTACTTC
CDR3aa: CSVSVSVTSSYEQYF

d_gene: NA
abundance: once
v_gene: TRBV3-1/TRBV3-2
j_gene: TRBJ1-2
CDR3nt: TGTGCCAGCAGCCCTCTTTGGCGGGGTAACTATGGCTACACCTTC
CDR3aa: CASSPLWRGNYGYTF

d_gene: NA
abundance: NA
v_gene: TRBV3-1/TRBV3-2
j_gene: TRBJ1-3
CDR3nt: TGTGCCAGCAGCCAAGGGGGCGTCTCTGGAAACACCATATATTTT
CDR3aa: CASSQGGVSGNTIYF

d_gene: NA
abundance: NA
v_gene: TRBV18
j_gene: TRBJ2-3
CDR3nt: TGTGCCAGCTCCCTCCAGGGGTGGCTAGCGGTCACAGATACGCAGTATTTT
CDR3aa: CASSLQGWLAVTDTQYF

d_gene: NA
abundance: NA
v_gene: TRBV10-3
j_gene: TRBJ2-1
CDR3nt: TGTGCCATCGCTAGCGACAATGAGCAGTTCTTC
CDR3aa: CAIASDNEQFF

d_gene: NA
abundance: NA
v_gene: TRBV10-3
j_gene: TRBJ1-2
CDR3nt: TGTGCCATCAGTGAGTCTCCCAGGGTGGGTGGCTACACCTTC
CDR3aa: CAISESPRVGGYTF

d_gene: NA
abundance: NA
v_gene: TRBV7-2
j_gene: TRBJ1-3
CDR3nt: TGTGCCAGCAGCTTAGGGGCAGGGGTGAGCTCTGGAAACACCATATATTTT
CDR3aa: CASSLGAGVSSGNTIYF

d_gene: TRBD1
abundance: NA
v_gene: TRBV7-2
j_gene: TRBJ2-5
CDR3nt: TGTGCCAGCAGCCTCTTGGGACAGATCCAAGAGACCCAGTACTTC
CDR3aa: CASSLLGQIQETQYF

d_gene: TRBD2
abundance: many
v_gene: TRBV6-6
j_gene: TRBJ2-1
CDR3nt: TGTGCCAGCAGTAAGACTAGCGGTACTCTACAGGAGCAGTTCTTC
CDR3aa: CASSKTSGTLQEQFF

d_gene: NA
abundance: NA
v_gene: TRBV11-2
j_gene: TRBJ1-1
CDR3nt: TGTGCCAGCAGCTTAGCTCATAACAGGGAAACTGAAGCTTTCTTT
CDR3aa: CASSLAHNRETEAFF

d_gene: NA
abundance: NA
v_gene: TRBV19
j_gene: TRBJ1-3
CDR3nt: TGTGCCAGTAGTATCGGCCGGGGTCGGTATGGAAACACCATATATTTT
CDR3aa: CASSIGRGRYGNTIYF

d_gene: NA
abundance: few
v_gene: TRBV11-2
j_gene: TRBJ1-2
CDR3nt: TGTGCCAGCAGCTTCTCAGGAATCTATGGCTACACCTTC
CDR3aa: CASSFSGIYGYTF

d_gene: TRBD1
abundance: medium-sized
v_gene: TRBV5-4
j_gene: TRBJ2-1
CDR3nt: TGTGCCAGCAAATTGGACAGGGGTTACAATGAGCAGTTCTTC
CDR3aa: CASKLDRGYNEQFF